These T cell receptor beta chains were read from a single sample in a study of siplizumab effects on memory and regulatory T cells. Repertoires were generated with immunoSEQ multiplex PCR, while TCRdb's copy carries only in-frame clones and drops some. The repertoire consists of over 90,000 clones, with approximately 90% occurring once and the leading ten covering 0.9% to 1.3%. Material for sequencing was CD4+ T cells sorted from blood. The origin of the receptors is a human donor in good health. Both conserved end residues are part of each CDR3. D genes are given only for firm matches. Part of the rows lack a size; the others show once, few, many or a class for expanded clones.

v_gene,abundance,j_gene,d_gene,CDR3nt,CDR3aa
TRBV7-2,NA,TRBJ1-3,NA,TGTGCCAGCAGCTTAAGTTGGGGCTCTGGAAACACCATATATTTT,CASSLSWGSGNTIYF
TRBV9,NA,TRBJ2-5,NA,TGTGCCAGCAGTATGGGACGGGGGACCCAGTACTTC,CASSMGRGTQYF
TRBV7-2,NA,TRBJ1-2,NA,TGTGCCAGCAGCTTAGTCTTGGACCCAAGGTCGTATGGCTACACCTTC,CASSLVLDPRSYGYTF
TRBV29-1,NA,TRBJ2-7,NA,TGCAGCGTTTATCGATCTTACGAGCAGTACTTC,CSVYRSYEQYF
TRBV6-5,once,TRBJ2-7,TRBD2,TGTGCCAGCAGTCCCGGGACTAGCGAATCCTACGAGCAGTACTTC,CASSPGTSESYEQYF
TRBV10-3,NA,TRBJ1-1,NA,TGTGCCATCAGTGAGCAAAATCGAGGCACTGAAGCTTTCTTT,CAISEQNRGTEAFF
TRBV28,NA,TRBJ2-7,NA,TGTGCCAGCAGTTTAGGAGGCCTAATTACCTACGAGCAGTACTTC,CASSLGGLITYEQYF
TRBV28,NA,TRBJ1-5,NA,TGTGCCACTGAAAGGGATAGCAATCAGCCCCAGCATTTT,CATERDSNQPQHF
TRBV4-1,NA,TRBJ1-6,NA,TGCGCCAGCAGCCAAGCCTTTTTGAAATTGGATTCACCCCTCCACTTT,CASSQAFLKLDSPLHF
TRBV9,NA,TRBJ2-1,NA,TGTGCCAGCAGCGTAGACACAAGCGCCTACAATGAGCAGTTCTTC,CASSVDTSAYNEQFF
TRBV7-2,NA,TRBJ2-7,NA,TGTGCCAGCAGCCTAGTTCGGTCCTACGAGCAGTACTTC,CASSLVRSYEQYF
TRBV28,NA,TRBJ2-7,NA,TGTGCCAGCAGTTTTAGTGGAGTGTCCTACGAGCAGTACTTC,CASSFSGVSYEQYF
TRBV7-9,NA,TRBJ2-1,NA,TGTGCCAGCAGCTTCGAATGGTTGGGTGAGCAGTTCTTC,CASSFEWLGEQFF
TRBV19,NA,TRBJ1-1,NA,TGTGCCAGTAGTATCATTTATTCCCGGGAGAGTGAAGCTTTCTTT,CASSIIYSRESEAFF
TRBV30,NA,TRBJ2-1,TRBD2,TGTGCCTGGAGTGCGAGTGTAAAATGGCTAGCGGGAGGGCCCGACAATGAGCAGTTCTTC,CAWSASVKWLAGGPDNEQFF
TRBV19,once,TRBJ2-3,NA,TGTGCCAGTAGACCTACAGTCCTGTACGCAGATACGCAGTATTTT,CASRPTVLYADTQYF
TRBV13,NA,TRBJ2-1,NA,TGTGCCAGCAGCAAGAGGGGGACTTCCTACAATGAGCAGTTCTTC,CASSKRGTSYNEQFF
TRBV5-4,NA,TRBJ2-7,NA,TGTGCCAGCAGCCCGGGTCCTCCCACCTACGAGCAGTACTTC,CASSPGPPTYEQYF
TRBV7-2,NA,TRBJ2-5,TRBD1,TGTGCCAGCAGCTCCCTCAGGGGGCAAGAGACCCAGTACTTC,CASSSLRGQETQYF
TRBV28,once,TRBJ2-2,TRBD1,TGTGCCAGCAGTATCCAACAGGGGTCGTTAGTCACCGGGGAGCTGTTTTTT,CASSIQQGSLVTGELFF
TRBV19,NA,TRBJ2-1,TRBD2,TGTGCCAGTAGTAAAGGACTAGTCGGGTACAATGAGCAGTTCTTC,CASSKGLVGYNEQFF
TRBV5-1,NA,TRBJ2-2,TRBD1,TGCGCCAGCTACGTTCGGACAGGGCCAGGCACCGGGGAGCTGTTTTTT,CASYVRTGPGTGELFF
TRBV19,NA,TRBJ2-6,NA,TGTGCCAGTAGTTTGTTCTCTGGGGCCAACGTCCTGACTTTC,CASSLFSGANVLTF
TRBV15,NA,TRBJ2-1,TRBD2,TGTGCCACCAGCAGACGCCGGACTAGGGACCTTTACAATGAGCAGTTCTTC,CATSRRRTRDLYNEQFF
TRBV28,once,TRBJ2-6,TRBD1,TGTGCCAGCAGTTTCCTCACACTCGGGACAGGGGAGGCTGGGGCCAACGTCCTGACTTTC,CASSFLTLGTGEAGANVLTF